This passage covers 3 T cell receptor beta chains from one sample sequenced in a study of blood T cells in healthy people across ages. Using a J-beta primer mix together with a sample-barcoded 5' primer, a second PCR was run for roughly 7 to 11 cycles. TCRdb processed the 5' RACE reads anew with MiXCR; each CDR3 protein has one entry. Among around 1,500,000 distinct CDR3 sequences listed, roughly 28% were seen once. Sequences were obtained from blood. The receptors were sampled from a woman aged 30 to 39 in good health.

This chain joins TRBV12-3 or TRBV12-4 and TRBJ2-3; TRBD1 aligns across 10 bases. The CDR3 covers 16 residues. The trim removed 11 bases at V and 5 bases at J, leaving 16 bases unmatched. The CDR3 loop reads CAGRVSPGQGLDTQYF. The CDR3 nucleotides are TGTGCCGGTCGCGTCTCACCGGGACAGGGGTTAGATACGCAGTATTTT.

The table lists this clonotype with many counts. The rearrangement uses TRBV20-1 and TRBJ1-1; TRBD1 agrees at 9 bases. In germline, CDR1 is DFQATT, CDR2 SNEGSKA (reference sequence). CDR3 size: 13 residues. The junction had 5 bases not matched to a gene; V was cut back by 6 bases and J by 3 bases. CDR3 nucleotides: TGCAGTGCCGCGTACAGGGGGCACACTGAAGCTTTCTTT. It specifies CSAAYRGHTEAFF.

This clonotype occurred a few times. One end of the junction does not line up with germline, which may come from a read error. V is TRBV6-6 and J is TRBJ1-5; a possible D gene is TRBD1 (6 bases). Germline assignment: CDR1 MNHNY and CDR2 SVGAGI (reference sequence). This CDR3 has 14 residues. The DNA of the CDR3 is TGTGCCAACAGTTACCAGGGGATGGATCAGCCCCAGCATTTT. Protein sequence: CANSYQGMDQPQHF.